This T cell receptor (beta chain) was observed in a study of blood T cell repertoires in COVID-19 (dated by TCRdb to the early 2020s). Concerning the study at large: Samples from collaborators originated in the United States, Italy and Spain and spanned both the acute and convalescent phases of COVID-19. The prospective study material was composed of cDNA or gDNA derived from T cells, B-cell-depleted T cells, or PBMCs. Subjects who had been exposed to COVID-19, were actively infected with it, or had recovered from it provided the deeply sampled blood TCRbeta repertoires that made up the dataset. A freely available public database, intended as a resource for researchers studying the immune response to SARS-CoV-2, is where the repertoires were released. The samples were drawn from the first 160 participants of the ongoing ImmuneRACE study and from over a thousand subjects provided by 6 global collaborators. Sample metadata almost always included a de-identified subject ID, COVID-19 status, age in years and sex. Where available, HLA class I and class II types were obtained from metadata supplied by the sample provider rather than from assay-based typing.

In the prospective study, participants were about 18 to 95 years old, resided in about two dozen geographic areas of the United States, and were enrolled through a virtual design. In the prospective study, participants were assigned to cohorts based on the clinical history participants reported in a screening survey and a study questionnaire. Recovered participants in ImmuneRACE Cohort 3 were defined by two consecutive negative NP/OP PCR tests, clearance by a healthcare professional, or resolution of symptoms. In the prospective study, mobile phlebotomists collected whole blood, serum and a nasopharyngeal or oropharyngeal swab from each participant. Over a 2-month period, participants in the prospective study had the option of providing additional blood draws and questionnaires. Blood samples from the prospective study were shipped frozen or at room temperature prior to DNA extraction. On the study overall, not on this receptor specifically: How much clinical and demographic metadata was included differed by source and by participant, and the metadata was provided uncurated.

This clone was seen more than once but under ten times. The antigen this receptor binds is unknown. No much larger clone is present one base from it, and per-base qualities are unavailable. TCRbeta CDR3 regions were amplified from genomic DNA by means of the immunoSEQ Assay, a bias-controlled multiplex PCR. Turning to the authors' computational methods: Nucleated cell counts per sample were estimated from amplification of reference gene primers within the assay. Sequence reads were collapsed and filtered to measure the absolute abundance of every unique TCRbeta CDR3 rearrangement. For each sample, productive Simpson clonality was calculated as the square root of Simpson's diversity index across productive rearrangements. Sourced from immuneACCESS, this table was stored by TCRdb with only in-frame sequences that have V and J called. A share of the clones is absent; for the studies checked, an unresolved V gene accounts for under half, and the remainder has no known explanation. That table is the source of V, J and clone size, and D and trimming were worked out from the DNA. Counted in this sample were some 290,000 clones; nearly 90% of them appeared once. Of the sample, roughly 10% falls within the top ten clones.

Taken from cysteine to phenylalanine, the CDR3 has 14 residues. Of the read, only the CDR3 DNA is kept; its 42 bases are in frame from base 1. The germline V gene yields MNHEY for CDR1 and SVGAGI for CDR2. At the junction V is shortened by 7 bases and J by 4 bases, with 16 bases in between. Input material: PBMCs or T cells enriched from blood (not recorded which). This clonotype originated in a woman in her 30s who had recovered from COVID-19. Here the chain combines TRBV6-5 and TRBJ1-2, with the D gene not confidently named. The nucleotide sequence reads as follows: TGTGCCAGCATATGGCTCGCAGGTCGCTATGGCTACACCTTC. This sequence encodes CASIWLAGRYGYTF.